These 28 T cell receptor beta chains were sequenced from one sample in a study of CD8 T cells in ankylosing spondylitis. TCRdb analysed the 5' RACE reads with MiXCR anew, one entry per CDR3 protein. The data show around 770,000 distinct CDR3 sequences, roughly 19% seen once. No antigen has been assigned to these receptors. The study, taken as a whole, reports: Apparently characteristic of ankylosing spondylitis blood was a TCR beta motif (roughly eight highly homologous variants).

The sequenced sample consisted of blood, either unsorted or a sorted T cell fraction (not recorded which). Every receptor here comes from a male donor with ankylosing spondylitis.

The V gene is TRBV9, the J gene TRBJ2-3, with a possible D match to TRBD2 (6 bases). V lost 6 bases and J lost 0, with 11 bases in between. CDR3 length: 14 residues. In germline, CDR1 is SGDLS, CDR2 YYNGEE. Here the CDR3 reads CASTGGSSTDTQYF. The DNA for the CDR3 is TGTGCCAGCACCGGGGGTTCTAGCACAGATACGCAGTATTTT. The entire variable domain, with the rest obtained from reference TRBV9 and TRBJ2-3, is as follows: DSGVTQTPKHLITATGQRVTLRCSPRSGDLSVYWYQQSLDQGLQFLIQYYNGEERAKGNILERFSAQQFPDLHSELNLSSLELGDSALYFCASTGGSSTDTQYFGPGTRLTVL.

A few counts support this clonotype. This chain links TRBV18 with TRBJ1-2; possible D gene TRBD1, 5 bases. V lost 5 bases, J lost 6 bases, and 19 bases lay in between. Germline CDR1 reads KGHSH; CDR2 reads LQKENI. The CDR3 loop spans 15 amino acids. This chain's CDR3 is CASSVTGLGTDGYTF. The CDR3 DNA is TGTGCCAGCTCAGTCACAGGATTGGGGACGGATGGCTACACCTTC.

This clonotype has more than one count but fewer than ten. The chain couples TRBV12-3 or TRBV12-4 to TRBJ1-1; D unresolved. CDR3 length: 12 amino acids. V was trimmed by 6 bases and J by 2 bases, leaving 7 bases between them. The CDR3 DNA sequence: TGTGCCAGCAGCAGAATAAACACTGAAGCTTTCTTT. It is translated as CASSRINTEAFF.

The chain recombines TRBV11-3 with TRBJ2-7; TRBD2 agrees at 9 bases. This CDR3 has 15 amino acids. Germline V CDR1 and CDR2: SGHNT, YENEEA. V was clipped by 4 bases and J by 0 bases; unmatched bases: 4. The CDR3 reads CASSYVAGVSYEQYF. The CDR3, as DNA: TGTGCCAGCAGCTATGTAGCGGGGGTCTCCTACGAGCAGTACTTC. The full variable domain, rest sourced from reference TRBV11-3 and TRBJ2-7, is EAGVVQSPRYKIIEKKQPVAFWCNPISGHNTLYWYLQNLGQGPELLIRYENEEAVDDSQLPKDRFSAERLKGVDSTLKIQPAELGDSAVYLCASSYVAGVSYEQYFGPGTRLTVT.

This clonotype was seen more than once but under ten times. The gene calls are TRBV20-1 and TRBJ1-5; a possible D gene is TRBD1 (6 bases). Germline V gene sequence: CDR1 DFQATT, CDR2 SNEGSKA (reference sequence). The CDR3 totals 14 residues. V was pared by 5 bases and J by 0 bases, with 11 bases between. The CDR3 here is CSAGTRNSNQPQHF. In nucleotides, the CDR3 is TGCAGTGCTGGGACACGAAATAGCAATCAGCCCCAGCATTTT.

The genes are TRBV7-3 and TRBJ2-1, with a possible D match to TRBD2 (6 bases). CDR1 SGHTA and CDR2 FQGTGA come from the germline V gene. The germline V and J ends were trimmed by 5 bases and 8 bases, with 22 bases remaining between them. The CDR3 is 16 residues long. The CDR3 region is CASSKGSGLGDDEQFF. CDR3 coding DNA: TGTGCCAGCAGCAAAGGGTCGGGACTCGGAGACGATGAGCAGTTCTTC.

This clonotype was seen only a few times. The V and J genes are TRBV29-1 and TRBJ2-1, with unresolved D. CDR3 length equals 13 residues. Trimming pared 4 bases from V and 0 bases from J, leaving 7 bases between. Germline CDR1 and CDR2: SQVTM and ANQGSEA. This CDR3 is CSVAQLSYNEQFF. CDR3 nucleotides: TGCAGCGTTGCACAACTCTCCTACAATGAGCAGTTCTTC.

The sample holds many counts of this clonotype. The J gene is TRBJ1-3, the V gene TRBV20-1, with 7 bases identical to TRBD1. Germline CDR1 and CDR2: DFQATT and SNEGSKA (reference sequence). This CDR3 region has 14 residues. Unmatched junction bases numbered 7, after V lost 4 bases and J lost 4 bases. The CDR3 loop is CSANDRVKGNTIYF. The CDR3 nucleotides read TGCAGTGCTAATGACAGGGTGAAAGGAAACACCATATATTTT.

This rearrangement joins TRBV12-3 or TRBV12-4 to TRBJ2-5, with D maybe TRBD1 (5 bases). Trimming took off 8 bases at V and 1 base at J, with 14 bases between the two ends. The CDR3 contains 14 residues. In DNA, the CDR3 is TGTGCCAGCGGAAGGGGCTACTCCCAAGAGACCCAGTACTTC. Translated: CASGRGYSQETQYF.

This clonotype was seen more than once but under ten times. The V and J genes are TRBV10-3 and TRBJ2-7; no reliable D call. Trimming took off 0 bases at V and 3 bases at J, with 9 bases between the two ends. There are 14 residues in the CDR3. Germline V gene lookup returns CDR1 ENHRY and CDR2 SYGVKD. CDR3 region: CAISESPEYYEQYF. Here the CDR3 DNA reads TGTGCCATCAGTGAGTCTCCAGAGTACTACGAGCAGTACTTC.

This chain joins TRBV11-2 and TRBJ1-4, with TRBD1 matching 8 bases. Germline V gene sequence: CDR1 SGHAT, CDR2 FQNNGV. J was trimmed by 6 bases and V by 5 bases; bases with no gene match: 8. CDR3 length: 15 residues. CDR3 amino acids: CASSAGQGGDEKLFF. The CDR3 coding sequence is TGTGCCAGCAGCGCCGGACAGGGAGGGGATGAAAAACTGTTTTTT.

This clonotype was seen only a few times. V usage is TRBV7-2 and J usage is TRBJ1-2; D gene uncertain. V dropped 5 bases and J dropped 4 bases, with 14 bases sitting between them. The germline CDR1 and CDR2 sequences are SGHTA and FQGNSA. The CDR3 is 14 amino acids. The CDR3 spells CASSADRAAYGYTF. DNA of the CDR3: TGTGCCAGCAGCGCCGATAGGGCCGCCTATGGCTACACCTTC.

This chain joins TRBV2 and TRBJ2-7; perhaps TRBD1 as D (6 bases). V lost 10 bases to trimming and J lost 2 bases, with 12 bases between them. Germline V gene lookup returns CDR1 SNHLY and CDR2 FYNNEI. There are 12 residues in the CDR3. This CDR3 reads CATRDTTYEQYF. CDR3 nucleotide sequence: TGTGCCACCCGGGACACTACCTACGAGCAGTACTTC.

V and J are TRBV10-3 and TRBJ2-1, with TRBD2 as a possible D gene (6 bases). This CDR3 has 14 amino acids. Germline values: CDR1 ENHRY, CDR2 SYGVKD. V was pared by 4 bases and J by 6 bases, with 13 bases between. CDR3 residues: CAISVGGISNEQFF. For the CDR3, the DNA is TGTGCCATCAGTGTCGGGGGTATCAGCAATGAGCAGTTCTTC.

The sample holds many counts of this clonotype. V gene TRBV4-2 combines with J gene TRBJ2-7; 8 bases map to TRBD2. V was pared by 5 bases and J by 7 bases, with 13 bases of the junction left unmatched. The CDR3 has 15 amino acids. Germline V CDR1 and CDR2: LGHNA, YNFKEQ. CDR3 residues: CASSSPGLDPSEQYF. Written as DNA, the CDR3 is TGTGCCAGCAGCAGCCCGGGACTAGACCCCTCTGAGCAGTACTTC.

This chain joins TRBV20-1 and TRBJ2-3, with 12 bases lining up with TRBD2. This CDR3 spans 15 amino acids. Germline CDR1 DFQATT, CDR2 SNEGSKA (reference sequence). J was trimmed by 4 bases and V by 6 bases; bases with no gene match: 8. In nucleotides, the CDR3 is TGCAGTGCCCAAGGACTAGCGGGAAAGTCAGATACGCAGTATTTT. It yields the protein CSAQGLAGKSDTQYF.

This chain links TRBV15 with TRBJ2-2; 9 nucleotides line up with TRBD1. CDR1 LNHNV and CDR2 YYDKDF come from the germline V gene (reference sequence). V lost 5 bases to trimming and J lost 6 bases; unmatched junction nucleotides: 7. The CDR3 consists of 15 residues. The DNA of the CDR3 is TGTGCCACCAGCCCCTGGGACAGGGTAGCCGGGGAGCTGTTTTTT. It encodes CATSPWDRVAGELFF.

In this sample, this clonotype turned up a few times. The chain carries TRBV12-3 or TRBV12-4 and TRBJ1-1; no reliable D call. Trimming stripped 5 bases from V and 6 bases from J, with 10 bases between. The CDR3 loop spans 12 amino acids. This chain's CDR3 is CASSDTWAEAFF. The CDR3 DNA reads TGTGCCAGCAGTGACACATGGGCTGAAGCTTTCTTT.

This clonotype has more than one count but fewer than ten. The chain is built from TRBV18 and TRBJ1-1; perhaps TRBD1 as D (5 bases). The CDR3 length is 14 residues. The V and J ends lost 8 bases and 0 bases respectively, with 13 bases between them. CDR1 and CDR2 (germline): KGHSH, LQKENI. CDR3 in amino acids: CASIQTEMNTEAFF. The CDR3 bases are TGTGCCAGCATTCAGACAGAGATGAACACTGAAGCTTTCTTT.

This clonotype was seen only a few times. The genes are TRBV7-9 and TRBJ2-1; D might be TRBD2 (5 bases). Per germline, CDR1 SEHNR and CDR2 FQNEAQ (reference sequence). This CDR3 spans 16 amino acids. Trimming shortened V by 2 bases and J by 6 bases, and 17 bases separated the two germline ends. The chain's CDR3 is CASSLPERILSNEQFF. As DNA, the CDR3 is TGTGCCAGCAGCTTACCAGAGCGGATCCTTAGCAATGAGCAGTTCTTC.

CDR3 region: CASSQGTGIYEQYF. Written as DNA, the CDR3 is TGTGCCAGCAGCCAAGGGACAGGGATCTACGAGCAGTACTTC. The chain uses TRBV3-1 and TRBJ2-7, with TRBD1 matching over 8 bases. Trimming at V came to 1 base and at J to 3 bases, leaving 2 bases not matched to a gene. Germline V gene sequence: CDR1 LGHDT, CDR2 YNNKEL (reference sequence). The CDR3 is made up of 14 amino acids.

The chain links TRBV6-5 to TRBJ2-2; no definite D call. The V end was cut by 2 bases, the J end by 7 bases, with 8 bases between. The CDR3 totals 13 residues. Germline V gene data show CDR1 as MNHEY and CDR2 as SVGAGI. The CDR3 nucleotides read TGTGCCAGCAGTTACCTTGGTGGCGGGGAGCTGTTTTTT. Translated: CASSYLGGGELFF.

The chain carries TRBV20-1 and TRBJ2-2; D is unresolved. The CDR3 totals 13 residues. Germline-derived CDR1 and CDR2 are DFQATT and SNEGSKA (reference sequence). V was trimmed by 4 bases and J by 0 bases, leaving 6 bases between them. DNA of the CDR3: TGCAGTGCTAATGGCCCGAACACCGGGGAGCTGTTTTTT. The encoded protein is CSANGPNTGELFF.

This rearrangement joins TRBV5-1 to TRBJ1-1; no clear D. This CDR3 comprises 14 residues. Germline values: CDR1 SGHRS, CDR2 YFSETQ. Trimming stripped 0 bases from V and 4 bases from J, with 10 bases between. CDR3 protein: CASSLVEWGTEAFF. CDR3 nucleotide sequence: TGCGCCAGCAGCTTGGTAGAATGGGGCACTGAAGCTTTCTTT.

The chain links TRBV12-3 or TRBV12-4 to TRBJ2-1, with 10 bases matching TRBD2. After removal of 7 bases from V and 7 bases from J, the junction contained 7 bases not matched to a gene. The CDR3 covers 14 residues. CDR3 coding DNA: TGTGCCAGCACACCGGGACTAGCGTTGAATGAGCAGTTCTTC. Translated, it gives CASTPGLALNEQFF.

This clonotype was recorded a few times. The CDR3 DNA sequence: TGTGCCAGCAGACGACAGGGCAAAGCTTTCTTT. Translated, it gives CASRRQGKAFF. The V call is TRBV2, the J call TRBJ1-1, with 7 bases that match TRBD1. The CDR3 is 11 amino acids. V was clipped by 6 bases and J by 9 bases; unmatched bases: 4. Per germline, CDR1 SNHLY and CDR2 FYNNEI.

The rearrangement uses TRBV2 and TRBJ2-3; D is possibly TRBD2 (6 bases). The V and J ends lost 6 bases and 1 base respectively, with 11 bases between them. The germline V gene encodes CDR1 SNHLY and CDR2 FYNNEI. The CDR3 length is 14 residues. CDR3 sequence: CASRGLYRTDTQYF. The CDR3 coding sequence is TGTGCCAGCAGGGGACTTTACCGCACAGATACGCAGTATTTT.

This clonotype was detected a few times. This CDR3 is CASSLRRPTEAFF. DNA of the CDR3: TGTGCCAGCAGTTTGCGCAGGCCTACTGAAGCTTTCTTT. The chain joins TRBV12-3 or TRBV12-4 to TRBJ1-1; D not resolved. V dropped 3 bases and J dropped 5 bases, with 10 bases sitting between them. The CDR3 has 13 residues.